This T cell receptor (beta chain) emerged from a study of CD8 T cells in Susac syndrome. Study findings and constraints: The study conceded that relatively few individuals underwent its TCR sequencing and HLA analysis.

Roughly 0.45 to 1 ug RNA was reverse transcribed with random hexamers. TCRdb used MiXCR to reprocess the immunoSEQ multiplex PCR reads, holding one entry per CDR3 protein. The top ten clones hold around 0.24% of a sample with approximately 120,000 distinct CDR3 sequences, more than 75% of them seen once. As concerns this clonotype: As yet, its antigen is unknown.

The V gene's germline CDR1 is DFQATT and CDR2 SNEGSKA (reference sequence). CDR3 length equals 10 residues. Trimming left V 7 bases short and J 9 bases short, with 10 bases between. The sample was CD8+ T cells from PBMCs. The chain carries TRBV20-1 and TRBJ2-1, with D unclear. The TCR sequence derives from a human donor with multiple sclerosis. The CDR3 spells CSVPYGEQFF. The CDR3 nucleotides read TGCAGTGTTCCTTATGGTGAGCAGTTCTTC.